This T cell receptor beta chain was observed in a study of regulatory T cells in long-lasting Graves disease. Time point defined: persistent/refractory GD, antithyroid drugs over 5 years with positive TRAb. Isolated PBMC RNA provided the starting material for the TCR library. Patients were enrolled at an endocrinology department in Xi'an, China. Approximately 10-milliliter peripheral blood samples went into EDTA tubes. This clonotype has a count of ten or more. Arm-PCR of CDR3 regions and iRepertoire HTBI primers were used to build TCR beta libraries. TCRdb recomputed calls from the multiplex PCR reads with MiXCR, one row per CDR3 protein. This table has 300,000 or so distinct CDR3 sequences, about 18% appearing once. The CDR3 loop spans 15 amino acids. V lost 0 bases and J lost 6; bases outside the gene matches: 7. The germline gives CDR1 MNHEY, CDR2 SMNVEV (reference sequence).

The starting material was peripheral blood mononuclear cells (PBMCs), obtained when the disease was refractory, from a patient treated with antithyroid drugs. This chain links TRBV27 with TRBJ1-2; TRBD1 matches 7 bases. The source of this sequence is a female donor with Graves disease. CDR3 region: CASSLSRDSFHGYTF. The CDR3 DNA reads TGTGCCAGCAGTTTATCCCGGGACAGCTTTCATGGCTACACCTTC.